This TCR beta chain originates from a study of cytomegalovirus exposure and HLA in healthy donors (dated by TCRdb to between 2016 and 2019). Looking at the study overall: According to an earlier analysis of 550 to 750 of the donors, about 179 million T cells yielded some 120 million unique TCR beta sequences and around 300 Gb of sequence data. The genetic ancestry cluster associated with self-reported Caucasian donors included 81% of the approximately 410 genotyped donors. Class I and class II HLA loci were covered by the typing at four-digit resolution. Alongside the repertoire data, information on donor age, sex, ethnicity and CMV serostatus was compiled. Among roughly 370 genotyped donors of the cohort, an average of about 240,000 unique TCR beta nucleotide sequences were sequenced per donor, roughly 20% of them non-productive. Along with the roughly 700-subject first cohort, a separate validation cohort of 120 different subjects was used. To decide whether each TCR beta V gene segment behaved as functional or pseudogenic, an earlier analysis of some 540 of the donors relied on high-throughput TCR beta sequencing. About 320 gigabases of sequencing data and approximately 93 million unique TCR sequences were included in an early release covering roughly 700 HLA-typed donors. To study patterns of TCR occurrence, a later analysis re-analyzed previously published TCR beta repertoires from 500 to 850 donors and added high-resolution HLA genotyping. The study used immunosequencing to profile the T cell repertoires of approximately 690 subjects and linked those repertoires to cytomegalovirus serostatus. The aim of the study was to test whether cataloging public T cell receptors could identify signatures of past pathogen exposure. A later genetic analysis took genome-wide SNP genotypes for 398 of the 666 donors and used that subset as a discovery cohort. About 5 DR-DQ haplotypes were handled as single units for association and clustering, since linkage in the cohort was strong. The study combined high-throughput TCR immunosequencing, statistical association of individual TCRs with disease status, and machine learning to predict cytomegalovirus infection status. All discovery cohort repertoires had been generated using a single sequencing platform. Rather than drawing on any new phenotypic data, the later analysis identified candidate immune exposures from TCR beta sequences and the way those sequences occurred across donors. The number of donors typed differed by locus, with roughly 620-630 for A, B, C, DRB1 and DQB1, around 500 for DQA1, about 610 for DPA1, and approximately 470 for DPB1.

The cohort comprised some 680 healthy bone marrow donors. At the time of sampling, every cohort member was nominally healthy, though immune exposures that went unrecorded were likely present. The donor tested CMV seropositive and was one of the 289 seropositive cohort members. Every donor gave a peripheral blood sample, and the peripheral blood mononuclear cells from that sample were used for TCR beta sequencing. Genomic DNA was extracted from the blood cell samples with the Qiagen DNeasy Blood Extraction Kit. Libraries were made using the immunoSEQ multiplex PCR assay. The multiplex PCR relied on a mix of 60 forward primers for TCR Vbeta segments and 13 reverse primers for TCR Jbeta segments. Amplification of the CDR3 region of rearranged TCR beta genes was performed with a multiplex PCR assay on genomic DNA. The amplified TCR beta libraries were sequenced on the Illumina HiSeq System as 87-base-pair reads. On the study's bioinformatics: A later analysis tallied 80 million to 95 million unique TCR beta chains across the 610 or so repertoires, and some 12 million of those chains were shared by two or more donors. A nearest-neighbor algorithm error-corrected the raw reads and collapsed the reads into unique sequences, merging closely related sequences to remove PCR and sequencing errors. V, D and J gene segments were assigned by aligning CDR3 sequences to IMGT reference sequences. For a sequence to be retained, a match of at least six nucleotides to both a V gene segment and a J gene segment was required. A rearrangement was called productive if the CDR3 had no stop codons and remained in frame with V and J, and every other rearrangement was called non-productive. Following IMGT convention, CDR3 was defined as the stretch from the second conserved V-encoded cysteine to the conserved J-encoded phenylalanine. The earlier analysis of 587 of the donors excluded sequences that lacked an unambiguous match to a single V gene segment. An earlier analysis of some 500 of the donors classified V segments as functional when productive rearrangements were above 56.7% and as segregating when the standard deviation between donors was above 5%. A statistical classification framework was developed to diagnose cytomegalovirus status using the catalog of TCR beta chain sequences. A later analysis assigned V and J genes by comparing TCR nucleotide sequences with IMGT/GENE-DB human TR gene sequences. The TCRdist pipeline was used in a later analysis to assign CDR3 sequences and most-parsimonious VDJ recombination scenarios. In a later analysis, each TCR beta chain was defined by its CDR3 amino acid sequence together with its V-gene family, and reads lacking a unique V-gene family were excluded. In a later analysis, fewer than 600 highly shared, low-generation-probability nucleotide sequences were removed to address suspected cross-contamination and a sequencing artifact. For each public chain, a later analysis derived a clonal expansion index from normalized ranks of inferred template counts within each repertoire. A later analysis computed generation probabilities with a VDJ recombination model fitted to out-of-frame rearrangements, and checked the results against IGoR. In a later analysis, hypergeometric tests were used to score TCR-TCR, TCR-HLA and TCR-CMV co-occurrence, with a repertoire-size bias correction applied to TCR pairs. A later analysis estimated false discovery rates by permuting HLA or CMV assignments 20 times. A later analysis grouped co-occurring TCRs with DBSCAN, adding TCRdist sequence similarity when clustering within HLA-allele-positive subsets. Repertoires with fewer than 30,000 or more than 120,000 public chains were left out of co-occurrence clustering, as were a few repertoires with anomalous nucleotide sharing. The clones in this table, taken by TCRdb from immuneACCESS, are in-frame only. Not every clone is retained; where verified, under half of the shortfall comes from an unresolved V gene, and the cause of the rest is unknown. The D gene and trimming were derived from the DNA, and the V and J assignments and clone size from that table. The sample records approximately 140,000 clones, roughly 86% of which are singletons. The top ten clones comprise roughly 3.4% of the sample.

For this clone: Its binding antigen is unknown. The input lacks base qualities; no much larger clone sits a single base away.

Broad study findings and their caveats: Assigning TCR associations to individual alleles was difficult when HLA alleles, especially DR and DQ, strongly co-occurred. According to the authors, the approach could potentially be generalized to other disease states and immunological phenotypes. Compared with the roughly 700-donor mean, donors in an Asian-associated ancestry cluster had fewer N-insertions in productive TCRs, according to a later genetic analysis. In both the original and validation cohorts, the classifier was reported to diagnose cytomegalovirus status with high specificity and sensitivity. The earlier analysis of fewer than 750 of the donors excluded fewer than 20 rarely observed V segments, including chromosome 9 orphons, because counts were too low. Three of the identified cytomegalovirus-associated TCR beta chains were confirmed in vitro to be specific for cytomegalovirus antigens. In a later analysis, HLA-associated TCR beta chains showed more clonal expansion and lower generation probabilities than non-associated chains that were equally common. Broadly in line with IMGT annotations, most TCR beta V segments showed up in productive rearrangements about 90% or about 30% of the time in an earlier analysis of around 600 of the donors. In a later analysis, the rate of TCR association differed among HLA loci, with DRB1 alleles having the most associated TCRs and HLA-C alleles having the fewest. The only immune exposure information available for the cohort was CMV serostatus. Specific HLA alleles were associated with 15,000 to 20,000 TCR beta sequences at a false discovery rate of 0.05 in a later analysis. In the study, some 160 TCR beta chains were listed as associated with cytomegalovirus. Linkage disequilibrium might explain the correlated functional status among segregating V segments, but an unknown experimental factor could not be ruled out. An association between a missense DCLRE1C variant and V-gene and J-gene trimming of TCR beta chains was found in a later genetic analysis and replicated in an independent cohort. Because the 87-base-pair reads could not distinguish some IMGT-functional V segments, including TRBV6-2 and TRBV6-3, those segments were excluded. This cohort had only TCR beta chains sequenced, and the lack of alpha or paired-chain data limited which features could be detected. Several of the top co-occurrence clusters appeared to be linked to parvovirus B19, influenza, CMV and Epstein-Barr virus, according to a later analysis. A cluster of highly shared sequence variants was judged likely to be a technical artifact of the sequencing pipeline. While some public TCRs were present in many individuals, most TCR sequences turned up only very rarely across donors. In a later analysis, most CMV-associated TCR beta chains were found to appear HLA-restricted, with HLA associations seemingly driven largely by CMV exposure. Because some donors lacked HLA typing at each locus, the association tests relied only on the typed subset. Roughly uniform sequencing depth across donors was assumed in presence/absence analyses, although this assumption may not hold. A further reported finding was that TCR beta sequences accurately predicted the HLA-A and HLA-B alleles for most subjects in the first cohort.

Cut back by 0 bases and 3 bases, the V and J ends lie 11 bases apart. Counted from cysteine to phenylalanine, this CDR3 has 16 amino acids. Just the 48-base CDR3 DNA is kept, in frame starting at base 1. Reading the germline V gene (reference sequence) gives CDR1 MNHEY and CDR2 SMNVEV. This receptor chain uses TRBV27 and TRBJ1-4; a confident D gene designation cannot be given. The sequence was collected from a man aged 18 to 35 in good health and CMV-seropositive. Sequenced material: PBMCs. The DNA reads TGTGCCAGCAGTTTATCGCGGGTAATAGCTAATGAAAAACTGTTTTTT. The resulting protein is CASSLSRVIANEKLFF.